Reported below is one TCR beta chain. Germline values: CDR1 SNHLY, CDR2 FYNNEI. The CDR3 spans 15 residues. Germline trimming cut 4 bases from V and 3 bases from J; bases unmatched to any gene: 3. The data belong to a study of technical replicates of blood from a few donors. Some clones are missing from TCRdb's copy, which holds only in-frame ones; the method was immunoSEQ multiplex PCR. The table records 80,000 or so clones, under 97% of them present only once. The specimen was T cells isolated from PBMCs. The V and J genes are TRBV2 and TRBJ2-5, with TRBD2 matching 12 bases. The TCR sequence derives from a human donor in good health. The CDR3: CASSGRTSGEETQYF. CDR3 bases: TGTGCCAGCAGTGGGCGGACTAGCGGGGAAGAGACCCAGTACTTC. The complete variable domain, with remaining parts taken from reference TRBV2 and TRBJ2-5, reads EPEVTQTPSHQVTQMGQEVILRCVPISNHLYFYWYRQILGQKVEFLVSFYNNEISEKSEIFDDQFSVERPDGSNFTLKIRSTKLEDSAMYFCASSGRTSGEETQYFGPGTRLLVL.